The 24 T cell receptor beta chains below were found in one sample sequenced in a study of blood T cell repertoires in COVID-19. TCRdb's table, derived via immunoSEQ multiplex PCR, lists solely in-frame clones and lacks some. The sample shows 400,000 to 450,000 clones, approximately 89% of them seen only once. The sample comprised peripheral blood. The source of these receptors is a woman aged 45 to 65 with COVID-19, enrolled during active disease.

The chain couples TRBV6-1 to TRBJ1-5, with 8 bases lining up with TRBD1. Germline CDR1 reads MNHNS; CDR2 reads SASEGT. The V and J ends lost 3 bases and 3 bases, in that order; junction bases with no gene match: 4. CDR3 length: 15 amino acids. The CDR3 protein is CASSDQGALNQPQHF. The CDR3, as DNA: TGTGCCAGCAGTGATCAGGGGGCCCTCAATCAGCCCCAGCATTTT.

The rearrangement uses TRBV7-9 and TRBJ2-7, with 7 bases that match TRBD2. CDR1 and CDR2 from the germline V gene are SEHNR and FQNEAQ (reference sequence). Trimming took 5 bases from V and 5 from J; bases not matched to a gene: 18. The CDR3 covers 17 residues. The CDR3 loop is CASSPWTSLWEGNEQYF. The CDR3 bases are TGTGCCAGCAGCCCCTGGACCAGTCTTTGGGAGGGAAACGAGCAGTACTTC.

V and J are TRBV6-5 and TRBJ1-1; D call uncertain. V was shortened by 5 bases and J by 9 bases, with 16 bases between the two germline ends. Germline loops: CDR1 MNHEY, CDR2 SVGAGI. This CDR3 is built from 13 residues. CDR3 sequence reads: CASSTPSSWQAFF. Here the CDR3 DNA reads TGTGCCAGCAGTACCCCATCAAGTTGGCAAGCTTTCTTT.

V and J are TRBV13 and TRBJ2-3; no clear D. The CDR3 sequence is 13 residues long. Germline V gives CDR1 PRHDT, CDR2 FYEKMQ (reference sequence). Trimming left V 5 bases short and J 0 bases short, with 6 bases between. This chain's CDR3 is CASSPLSTDTQYF. The CDR3 DNA is TGTGCCAGCAGCCCCCTGAGCACAGATACGCAGTATTTT.

Here the CDR3 DNA reads TGCGCCAGCAGTGACGACTCAACTAATGAAAAACTGTTTTTT. This sequence encodes CASSDDSTNEKLFF. J is TRBJ1-4 and V is TRBV10-2; D is ambiguous. Germline loops: CDR1 WSHSY, CDR2 SAAADI. Deletions cut 3 bases from V and 0 bases from J, with 5 bases between. This CDR3 spans 14 amino acids.

The chain recombines TRBV9 with TRBJ1-6, with a tentative D call TRBD1 (5 bases). The length of the CDR3 is 15 residues. Between the trimmed V and J ends, which lost 0 bases and 5 bases, there was a span of 9 bases. Germline CDR1 reads SGDLS; CDR2 reads YYNGEE. CDR3 in DNA: TGTGCCAGCAGCGTAGACTGGGGGGATAATTCACCCCTCCACTTT. This sequence encodes CASSVDWGDNSPLHF.

Here the CDR3 reads CASSRPIAGGYYNEQFF. In DNA form, the CDR3 reads TGCGCCAGCAGCCGACCTATAGCGGGGGGTTACTACAATGAGCAGTTCTTC. The V and J genes are TRBV4-1 and TRBJ2-1; 10 bases align to TRBD2. With V trimmed by 4 bases and J by 3 bases, 9 bases remained unmatched. The germline V gene has CDR1 MGHRA and CDR2 YSYEKL. There are 17 residues in the CDR3.

The chain combines TRBV29-1 with TRBJ1-1, with 7 nucleotides matching TRBD1. The trim removed 1 base at V and 0 bases at J, leaving 8 bases unmatched. The length of the CDR3 is 16 residues. CDR1 SQVTM and CDR2 ANQGSEA come from the germline V gene. In DNA, the CDR3 is TGCAGCGTTGAAGTTGCAGGAGGGGGCCTGAACACTGAAGCTTTCTTT. Its translation: CSVEVAGGGLNTEAFF.

This rearrangement joins TRBV7-8 to TRBJ2-1; D possibly corresponds to TRBD2 (6 bases). The CDR3 is 14 residues long. The germline V gene has CDR1 SGHVS and CDR2 FQNEAQ. V was clipped by 1 base and J by 7 bases, with 11 bases between them. CDR3 amino acids: CASSLGRTINEQFF. The CDR3 DNA reads TGTGCCAGCAGCTTAGGGAGGACTATTAATGAGCAGTTCTTC. The full variable domain, with the rest looked up from reference TRBV7-8 and TRBJ2-1, is GAGVSQSPRYKVAKRGQDVALRCDPISGHVSLFWYQQALGQGPEFLTYFQNEAQLDKSGLPSDRFFAERPEGSVSTLKIQRTQQEDSAVYLCASSLGRTINEQFFGPGTRLTVL.

This clone appeared a single time. The rearrangement links TRBV19 to TRBJ2-2; 9 nucleotides align to TRBD1. The CDR3 contains 16 residues. V lost 3 bases and J lost 1; bases outside the gene matches: 3. Germline-derived CDR1 and CDR2 are LNHDA and SQIVND (reference sequence). CDR3 bases: TGTGCCAGTAGTATGGACAGGGGATTGAACACCGGGGAGCTGTTTTTT. The encoded protein is CASSMDRGLNTGELFF.

The CDR3 reads CASSASGESYGYTF. The CDR3 nucleotides are TGTGCCAGCAGCGCCTCAGGGGAGAGCTATGGCTACACCTTC. This sequence joins TRBV7-9 and TRBJ1-2; TRBD1 might be the D (6 bases). The CDR3 is 14 residues long. CDR1 and CDR2 (germline): SEHNR, FQNEAQ (reference sequence). The V end was cut by 5 bases, the J end by 4 bases, with 14 bases between.

This clone showed up just a few times. This rearrangement joins TRBV30 to TRBJ1-6; D gene unclear. The CDR3 runs to 16 residues. CDR1 is GTSNPN, CDR2 SVGIG, per germline (reference sequence). CDR3: CARLRTVLPTNSPLHF. CDR3 sequence (DNA): TGTGCAAGACTCAGAACGGTGTTGCCGACGAATTCACCCCTCCACTTT.

The gene calls are TRBV5-4 and TRBJ1-1, with a weak D call TRBD1 (6 bases). This CDR3 contains 14 residues. Germline V CDR1 and CDR2: SGHNT, YYREEE (reference sequence). V lost 0 bases, J lost 1 base, and 7 bases lay in between. This CDR3 reads CASSLETGNTEAFF. For the CDR3, the DNA is TGTGCCAGCAGCTTGGAGACAGGGAACACTGAAGCTTTCTTT.

Comments on this clone: Other DNA sequences of this sample code for an identical CDR3. V usage is TRBV29-1 and J usage is TRBJ2-2, with D possibly matching TRBD2 (5 bases). Trimming removed 0 bases from V and 5 bases from J, with 7 bases in between. CDR1 and CDR2 (germline): SQVTM, ANQGSEA. This CDR3 contains 13 residues. The CDR3 DNA sequence: TGCAGCGTTGAAGATCGGGGTACCGGGGAGCTGTTTTTT. As protein: CSVEDRGTGELFF.

The chain employs TRBV19 and TRBJ2-1; tentative D call: TRBD2 (5 bases). Deletions cut 6 bases from V and 9 bases from J, with 15 bases between. Germline V gene sequence: CDR1 LNHDA, CDR2 SQIVND (reference sequence). The CDR3 length is 13 residues. The CDR3 protein is CASRTRGSTEQFF. CDR3 coding DNA: TGTGCCAGTAGAACGAGAGGGTCCACTGAGCAGTTCTTC. The full variable domain, with the rest looked up from reference TRBV19 and TRBJ2-1, is DGGITQSPKYLFRKEGQNVTLSCEQNLNHDAMYWYRQDPGQGLRLIYYSQIVNDFQKGDIAEGYSVSREKKESFPLTVTSAQKNPTAFYLCASRTRGSTEQFFGPGTRLTVL.

V is TRBV7-3 and J is TRBJ2-3; 14 bases are shared with TRBD2. Germline V CDR1 and CDR2: SGHTA, FQGTGA. This CDR3 comprises 17 residues. The V and J ends lost 5 bases and 4 bases, in that order; junction bases with no gene match: 8. The CDR3 reads CASSLWTSGGSPDTQYF. As DNA, the CDR3 is TGTGCCAGCAGCCTCTGGACTAGCGGGGGGTCACCAGATACGCAGTATTTT.

V and J are TRBV11-1 and TRBJ1-1; the D gene is possibly TRBD1 (5 bases). Germline V gene data show CDR1 as SGHAT and CDR2 as FQDESV (reference sequence). Between the trimmed V and J ends, which lost 5 bases and 1 base, there was a span of 11 bases. The CDR3 spans 14 residues. In DNA, the CDR3 is TGTGCCAGCAGCGTACAGGCTACGAACACTGAAGCTTTCTTT. It is translated as CASSVQATNTEAFF.

V is TRBV10-2 and J is TRBJ2-2; unclear D gene. Trimming shortened V by 3 bases and J by 2 bases, and 10 bases separated the two germline ends. CDR3 size: 15 residues. Germline V gene sequence: CDR1 WSHSY, CDR2 SAAADI. This CDR3 reads CASSETARNTGELFF. CDR3 nucleotide sequence: TGCGCCAGCAGTGAAACCGCCAGAAACACCGGGGAGCTGTTTTTT.

This CDR3 is CASRLDRGSLGYTF. In DNA, the CDR3 is TGCGCCAGCAGGTTAGACAGGGGGAGTCTTGGCTACACCTTC. This chain connects TRBV5-1 to TRBJ1-2, with TRBD1 identical over 9 bases. This CDR3 has 14 residues. Germline CDR1 and CDR2: SGHRS and YFSETQ. Trimming took 5 bases from V and 7 from J; bases not matched to a gene: 9.

The CDR3 DNA reads as TGTGCCAGCAGTAACGACAGGGGGCGGTTTCAGCCCCAGCATTTT. Translated: CASSNDRGRFQPQHF. The chain carries TRBV6-2 or TRBV6-3 and TRBJ1-5; TRBD1 agrees at 10 bases. From germline, CDR1 is MNHEY and CDR2 SVGEGT. Trimming at V came to 5 bases and at J to 6 bases, leaving 7 bases not matched to a gene. CDR3 length: 15 amino acids.

This clone was counted only a few times. V is TRBV19 and J is TRBJ1-1; D not certain. V lost 1 base to trimming and J lost 1 base, with 13 bases between them. CDR1 and CDR2 (germline): LNHDA, SQIVND (reference sequence). The CDR3 consists of 16 residues. CDR3 amino acids: CASSIVFPGTNTEAFF. The CDR3 DNA follows: TGTGCCAGTAGTATAGTCTTCCCAGGTACGAACACTGAAGCTTTCTTT.

The V call is TRBV28, the J call TRBJ2-1, with TRBD2 identical over 9 bases. Germline CDR1 MDHEN, CDR2 SYDVKM. V gave up 3 bases and J gave up 12 bases; unmatched junction bases: 3. CDR3 length: 12 residues. CDR3 protein: CASSFQAGGQFF. The CDR3 DNA reads TGTGCCAGCAGTTTTCAAGCGGGGGGGCAGTTCTTC.

As regards this clone: The same CDR3 can be traced to other DNA sequences in this sample. The chain couples TRBV6-5 to TRBJ1-5, with D unresolved. The CDR3 consists of 13 residues. In germline, CDR1 is MNHEY, CDR2 SVGAGI. Between the trimmed V and J ends, which lost 6 bases and 2 bases, there was a span of 8 bases. Written as DNA, the CDR3 is TGTGCCAGCAGCCCCCCCGGCAATCAGCCCCAGCATTTT. It is translated as CASSPPGNQPQHF.

The CDR3 loop is CASSMGQFGNTIYF. The CDR3 DNA reads as TGTGCCAGTAGTATGGGGCAGTTTGGAAACACCATATATTTT. The V and J genes are TRBV19 and TRBJ1-3; D may be TRBD1 (5 bases). The CDR3 runs to 14 residues. V lost 3 bases and J 3 bases, leaving 9 bases between the germline ends. Germline loops: CDR1 LNHDA, CDR2 SQIVND (reference sequence).